This TCR beta chain emerged from a study of beta chain features in type 1 diabetes. Notes on the study in general: A moderate, significant TCRB CDR3 shortening appeared in type 1 diabetes across four CD4+ subsets.

Expressed TCRB transcripts got sequenced, as all isolated RNA was reverse transcribed. Clones were read by immunoSEQ multiplex PCR, and TCRdb kept only the in-frame ones, dropping some. This table has about 660,000 clones, about 14% appearing once. Losses at the gene ends were 6 bases for V and 8 bases for J; bases not matched to a gene: 14. The CDR3 spans 14 residues. From germline, CDR1 is SQVTM and CDR2 ANQGSEA. In its sample, this clone was seen a few times. The antigen remains undetermined. The receptor comes from a man aged 18 to 29 with type 1 diabetes. The chain is built from TRBV29-1 and TRBJ1-1, with 8 bases lining up with TRBD1. Material: naive CD4+ T cells from blood. The CDR3 nucleotides read TGCAGCGTGCGAATTGCGGACAGGGAAAAGGAAGCTTTCTTT. It yields the protein CSVRIADREKEAFF.